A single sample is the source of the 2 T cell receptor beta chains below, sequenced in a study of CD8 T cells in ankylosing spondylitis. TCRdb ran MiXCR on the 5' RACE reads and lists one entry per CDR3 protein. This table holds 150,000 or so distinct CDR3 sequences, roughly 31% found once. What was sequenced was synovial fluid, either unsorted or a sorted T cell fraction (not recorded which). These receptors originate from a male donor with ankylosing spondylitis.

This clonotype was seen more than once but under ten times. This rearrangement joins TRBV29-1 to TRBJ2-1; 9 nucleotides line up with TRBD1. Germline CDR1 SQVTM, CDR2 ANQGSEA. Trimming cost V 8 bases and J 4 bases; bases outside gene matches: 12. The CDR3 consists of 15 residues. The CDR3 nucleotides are TGCAGCTCAAAGGCGGGACAGGGTATATACAATGAGCAGTTCTTC. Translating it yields CSSKAGQGIYNEQFF.

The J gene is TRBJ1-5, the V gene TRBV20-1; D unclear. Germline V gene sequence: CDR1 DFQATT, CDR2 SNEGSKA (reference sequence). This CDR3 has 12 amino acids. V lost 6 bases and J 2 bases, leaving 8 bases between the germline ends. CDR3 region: CSASDGNQPQHF. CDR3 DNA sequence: TGCAGTGCATCGGACGGCAATCAGCCCCAGCATTTT.